These 12 T cell receptor beta chains came from one sample sequenced in a study of blood T cell repertoires in COVID-19. The method was immunoSEQ multiplex PCR; TCRdb's version includes in-frame clones alone and lacks a portion of them. Among more than 200,000 clones listed, just under 90% were seen once. Material for sequencing was peripheral blood. The source is a man aged 25-45 years with COVID-19, enrolled during active disease.

CDR3 region: CASSSLGQGVNEQYF. Here the CDR3 DNA reads TGTGCCAGCAGCTCGTTGGGACAGGGTGTTAACGAGCAGTACTTC. This rearrangement joins TRBV5-6 to TRBJ2-7; TRBD1 agrees at 9 bases. This CDR3 is built from 15 residues. Germline lookup yields CDR1 SGHDT and CDR2 YYEEEE. V trimming: 3 bases; J trimming: 5 bases; junction bases outside the gene matches: 9.

Here the CDR3 reads CASSPDRVEQYF. As DNA, the CDR3 is TGTGCCAGCAGCCCGGACAGAGTCGAGCAGTACTTC. V usage is TRBV11-3 and J usage is TRBJ2-7; D might be TRBD1 (6 bases). Germline-derived CDR1 and CDR2 are SGHNT and YENEEA. CDR3 length equals 12 residues. Trimming took 5 bases from V and 6 from J, leaving 11 bases between them.

J is TRBJ1-6 and V is TRBV6-4, with a possible D match to TRBD1 (6 bases). This CDR3 has 16 residues. CDR1 MRHNA and CDR2 SNTAGT come from the germline V gene. V lost 5 bases and J 0 bases, leaving 11 bases between the germline ends. The CDR3 region is CASSPDSSSYNSPLHF. The CDR3 nucleotides read TGTGCCAGCAGTCCGGACAGTAGCTCCTATAATTCACCCCTCCACTTT.

DNA of the CDR3: TGCAGCGTCCTCGAATGGACTAGCGGAGGTAGGGTTGAGCAGTTCTTC. It yields the protein CSVLEWTSGGRVEQFF. The rearrangement joins TRBV29-1 to TRBJ2-1; 10 nucleotides line up with TRBD2. The CDR3 runs to 16 residues. Germline CDR1 and CDR2: SQVTM and ANQGSEA. Losses at the gene ends were 6 bases for V and 9 bases for J; bases not matched to a gene: 17.

The chain links TRBV27 to TRBJ1-1; TRBD1 agrees at 9 bases. Germline V CDR1 and CDR2: MNHEY, SMNVEV (reference sequence). V lost 5 bases to trimming and J lost 0 bases; unmatched junction nucleotides: 4. CDR3 length: 15 residues. DNA for the CDR3: TGTGCCAGCAGTGCAGGACAGGGGATGAACACTGAAGCTTTCTTT. Translation: CASSAGQGMNTEAFF.

The chain combines TRBV13 with TRBJ2-7; 7 positions match TRBD2. With 5 bases clipped from V and 3 bases from J, the junction kept 13 bases outside the gene matches. Germline V CDR1 and CDR2: PRHDT, FYEKMQ (reference sequence). The CDR3 is 16 amino acids. CDR3 in DNA: TGTGCCAGCAGCCTACCCTTGGGGGAGGGCCTCTACGAGCAGTACTTC. Protein: CASSLPLGEGLYEQYF.

This clone was counted between two and nine times. V is TRBV5-3 and J is TRBJ2-7; the match to TRBD1 covers 8 bases. TRBV5-3 falls under the ORF class, with uncertain function. V shed 3 bases and J 2 bases; nucleotides not matched to a gene: 10. The CDR3 loop spans 16 amino acids. The CDR3 DNA sequence: TGTGCCAGAAGCTCGGATATGACAGGGGAGACCTACGAGCAGTACTTC. It is translated as CARSSDMTGETYEQYF.

The chain links TRBV28 to TRBJ1-5, with a tentative D call TRBD1 (6 bases). Germline V gene lookup returns CDR1 MDHEN and CDR2 SYDVKM. The V gene lost 6 bases and the J gene lost 2 bases, with 17 bases spanning the gap. The CDR3 covers 16 residues. The CDR3 region is CASSLPGGAGNQPQHF. The CDR3 nucleotides are TGTGCCAGCAGCCTCCCGGGGGGGGCCGGCAATCAGCCCCAGCATTTT.

A single count supports this clone. The chain uses TRBV19 and TRBJ1-5; 9 bases map to TRBD1. The V gene's germline CDR1 is LNHDA and CDR2 SQIVND (reference sequence). The CDR3 runs to 19 residues. V dropped 0 bases and J dropped 0; count of bases not matched to a gene: 9. DNA of the CDR3: TGTGCCAGTAGTATAGATCCGGGACAGGGAAAAGTTAGCAATCAGCCCCAGCATTTT. Translating it yields CASSIDPGQGKVSNQPQHF.

In DNA, the CDR3 is TGTGCCAGCAGTTCCTCCCGGGACAGGGTTTTTCAAACTGAAGCTTTCTTT. Protein: CASSSSRDRVFQTEAFF. This chain links TRBV6-2 or TRBV6-3 with TRBJ1-1; TRBD1 matches at 9 bases. V lost 4 bases, J lost 5 bases, and 14 bases stayed unmatched. In germline, CDR1 is MNHEY, CDR2 SVGEGT. The CDR3 has 17 amino acids.

V gene TRBV9 combines with J gene TRBJ2-3, with a tentative D call TRBD2 (6 bases). With 2 bases removed from V and 2 bases from J, the gap between germline ends came to 9 bases. This CDR3 has 14 residues. CDR1 and CDR2 (germline): SGDLS, YYNGEE. DNA for the CDR3: TGTGCCAGCAGCGTCCGCGGGAACACAGATACGCAGTATTTT. Amino acid sequence: CASSVRGNTDTQYF. Full variable domain (outside the CDR3, taken from reference TRBV9 and TRBJ2-3): DSGVTQTPKHLITATGQRVTLRCSPRSGDLSVYWYQQSLDQGLQFLIQYYNGEERAKGNILERFSAQQFPDLHSELNLSSLELGDSALYFCASSVRGNTDTQYFGPGTRLTVL.

The chain employs TRBV14 and TRBJ1-2; D remains unclear. CDR1 SGHDN and CDR2 FVKESK come from the germline V gene. The V and J ends lost 5 bases and 4 bases respectively, with 14 bases between them. This CDR3 region has 14 residues. For the CDR3, the DNA is TGTGCCAGCAGCACCCGACCCGGGAGCTATGGCTACACCTTC. Amino acid sequence: CASSTRPGSYGYTF.